This T cell receptor (beta chain) was sequenced for a study of Graves' ophthalmopathy and Graves' hyperthyroidism. There are many counts of this clonotype. The CDR3 length is 17 residues. The trim removed 2 bases at V and 4 bases at J, leaving 9 bases unmatched. RNA transcripts were the source from which TCR beta CDR3 regions were amplified. First-round RT-PCR employed HTBI primers, with a second-round multiplex PCR after it. TCRdb re-called the multiplex PCR reads with MiXCR, one entry per CDR3 protein. The data show approximately 540,000 distinct CDR3 sequences, 35% to 40% seen once. The TCR originated in an adult man with Graves' hyperthyroidism. The source material was peripheral blood or thyroid tissue (not recorded which). The chain links TRBV12-3 or TRBV12-4 to TRBJ2-7, with 12 nucleotides matching TRBD2. The CDR3 reads CASSLRLAGGPRYEQYF. The CDR3 DNA reads as TGTGCCAGCAGTTTACGTCTAGCGGGAGGGCCTCGGTACGAGCAGTACTTC.